This TCR beta chain was profiled in a study of T cells in Graves' hyperthyroidism and ophthalmopathy. The study's findings and limits: Before onset, by a median of around six months, the model predicted ophthalmopathy. Peripheral blood also featured most of the thyroid clonotypes expanded above 0.001.

This clonotype was seen a single time. Its antigen remains unidentified. The CDR3 runs 17 residues. V was clipped by 3 bases and J by 9 bases; unmatched bases: 13. Germline-derived CDR1 and CDR2 are SGHTA and FQGNSA. Patients were excluded for uncontrolled infection, other autoimmune disease, pregnancy or lactation. The source material, RNA transcripts, was used to amplify TCR beta CDR3 regions. Initially, a first-round RT-PCR of the TCR CDR3 employed the HTBI primer set. One entry per CDR3 protein results from TCRdb running MiXCR on the multiplex PCR reads. The sample records 600,000 to 700,000 distinct CDR3 sequences, 40% to 55% being singletons.

The gene calls are TRBV7-2 and TRBJ1-3, with 11 bases fitting TRBD1. Sequencing input: peripheral blood or thyroid tissue (not recorded which). This clonotype was sampled from an adult man with Graves' disease, either hyperthyroidism or ophthalmopathy (not recorded which). DNA for the CDR3: TGTGCCAGCAGCTTCGCTGGACAGGGGGCTGGCGTCGGCACCATATATTTT. This sequence encodes CASSFAGQGAGVGTIYF.